These 14 T cell receptor beta chains came from one sample sequenced in a study of identical twins. TCRdb re-analysed the 5' RACE reads in MiXCR, keeping a single row per CDR3 protein. The table has about 220,000 distinct CDR3 sequences, roughly 10% seen once. What was sequenced was memory (CD45RO+) T cells sorted from blood. These receptors came from a woman younger than 30 in good health.

This clonotype was observed at least ten times. J is TRBJ1-1 and V is TRBV5-1; D gene ambiguous. Germline CDR1 reads SGHRS; CDR2 reads YFSETQ. Trimming cost V 5 bases and J 2 bases, with 10 bases left between them. There are 13 residues in the CDR3. DNA for the CDR3: TGCGCCAGCAGGGGAGGCCTTAACACTGAAGCTTTCTTT. It encodes CASRGGLNTEAFF. Filled out from reference TRBV5-1 and TRBJ1-1, the complete variable domain reads KAGVTQTPRYLIKTRGQQVTLSCSPISGHRSVSWYQQTPGQGLQFLFEYFSETQRNKGNFPGRFSGRQFSNSRSEMNVSTLELGDSALYLCASRGGLNTEAFFGQGTRLTVV.

At least ten counts were recorded for this clonotype. This chain uses TRBV11-2 with TRBJ2-1, with unresolved D. Trimming removed 1 base from V and 7 bases from J, with 11 bases in between. The CDR3 consists of 14 residues. CDR1 and CDR2 (germline): SGHAT, FQNNGV. In DNA, the CDR3 is TGTGCCAGCAGCTTAGGGGGTTGGAATAATGAGCAGTTCTTC. It specifies CASSLGGWNNEQFF.

This clonotype has ten or more counts. The chain carries TRBV24-1 and TRBJ2-1; possibly TRBD2 for D (5 bases). The CDR3 is 13 amino acids. The V and J ends lost 3 bases and 3 bases respectively, with 5 bases between them. Germline CDR1 reads KGHDR; CDR2 reads SFDVKD. The CDR3 is CATSDTSYNEQFF. CDR3 nucleotide sequence: TGTGCCACCAGTGATACTAGCTACAATGAGCAGTTCTTC.

The table lists this clonotype with a few counts. This rearrangement joins TRBV9 to TRBJ2-3; D remains unclear. Trimming removed 0 bases from V and 0 bases from J, with 11 bases in between. Germline CDR1 reads SGDLS; CDR2 reads YYNGEE. The CDR3 length is 16 residues. The CDR3 reads CASSVDPWKSTDTQYF. CDR3 in DNA: TGTGCCAGCAGCGTAGATCCGTGGAAGAGCACAGATACGCAGTATTTT.

Concerning this clonotype: A much larger clonotype is one base distant, so this may be a read error. This CDR3 is missing its conserved last phenylalanine or tryptophan, likely due to a read error. The chain employs TRBV11-1 and TRBJ2-6, with D perhaps matching TRBD1 (5 bases). The germline V and J ends were trimmed by 4 bases and 0 bases, with 16 bases remaining between them. The germline V gene has CDR1 SGHAT and CDR2 FQDESV (reference sequence). The CDR3 covers 18 residues. CDR3 residues: CASSYPPDIYSGANVLTL. CDR3 bases: TGTGCCAGCAGCTACCCCCCGGACATATACTCTGGGGCCAACGTCCTGACTCTC.

This clonotype came up a few times. The V call is TRBV27, the J call TRBJ2-1; 7 bases fit TRBD2. J gave up 9 bases and V 3 bases, and 5 bases lay outside the gene matches. Germline V gene sequence: CDR1 MNHEY, CDR2 SMNVEV (reference sequence). This CDR3 region has 13 residues. The CDR3 region has the DNA TGTGCCAGCAGTTTTGGGGCGGGAGTTGAGCAGTTCTTC. Translated, it gives CASSFGAGVEQFF.

Ten or more counts support this clonotype. This chain joins TRBV30 and TRBJ1-1; no clear D. CDR1 is GTSNPN and CDR2 is SVGIG in the germline V gene (reference sequence). The V end lost 0 bases, the J end lost 2 bases, and 7 bases lay between the germline ends. CDR3 length: 13 residues. The CDR3 DNA sequence: TGTGCCTGGAGTGTAGGAGTAAACACTGAAGCTTTCTTT. Amino acids: CAWSVGVNTEAFF.

The chain recombines TRBV11-2 with TRBJ2-1, with 9 bases matching TRBD2. The J segment lost 6 bases and the V segment lost 1 base, leaving 4 bases of the junction unmatched. This CDR3 is 15 amino acids long. Germline CDR1 SGHAT, CDR2 FQNNGV. The CDR3, as DNA: TGTGCCAGCAGCTTAGGTAGCGGGAGAAGCAATGAGCAGTTCTTC. Its translation: CASSLGSGRSNEQFF.

This clonotype has a handful of counts. The rearrangement uses TRBV15 and TRBJ2-2; D ambiguous. This CDR3 is built from 16 residues. Germline V gene sequence: CDR1 LNHNV, CDR2 YYDKDF (reference sequence). V shed 0 bases and J shed 0 bases, with 8 bases lying between them. The CDR3 is CATSRDRVSNTGELFF. CDR3 sequence (DNA): TGTGCCACCAGCAGAGATCGGGTCTCGAACACCGGGGAGCTGTTTTTT.

A few counts support this clonotype. The V gene is TRBV11-2, the J gene TRBJ2-3, with D perhaps TRBD1 (5 bases). Germline V gene data show CDR1 as SGHAT and CDR2 as FQNNGV. The CDR3 extends over 12 amino acids. The V end was cut by 8 bases, the J end by 5 bases, with 11 bases between. The CDR3 spells CASADRGDTQYF. Here the CDR3 DNA reads TGTGCCAGCGCCGACAGAGGAGATACGCAGTATTTT.

This clonotype is deemed medium-sized. V usage is TRBV20-1 and J usage is TRBJ2-6; no firm D call. This CDR3 is 17 amino acids long. The V gene's germline CDR1 is DFQATT and CDR2 SNEGSKA (reference sequence). V shed 1 base and J shed 0 bases, with 13 bases lying between them. CDR3 residues: CSARGESLSSGANVLTF. CDR3 nucleotide sequence: TGCAGTGCTAGAGGTGAATCCCTTAGCTCTGGGGCCAACGTCCTGACTTTC.

V gene TRBV3-1 combines with J gene TRBJ2-7; D is undetermined. Deletions cut 1 base from V and 4 bases from J, with 11 bases between. This CDR3 comprises 14 residues. Germline CDR1 is LGHDT and CDR2 is YNNKEL (reference sequence). The CDR3 coding sequence is TGTGCCAGCAGCCAAGCGATGGGAAGGTACGAGCAGTACTTC. This translates into CASSQAMGRYEQYF.

The chain is built from TRBV12-3 or TRBV12-4 and TRBJ2-1; D remains ambiguous. CDR3 length equals 13 residues. V lost 7 bases and J 7 bases, leaving 14 bases between the germline ends. CDR3 DNA sequence: TGTGCCAGCACTTTCCCGGGTAGGAATGAGCAGTTCTTC. Its protein is CASTFPGRNEQFF.

This sequence joins TRBV9 and TRBJ2-5; 12 bases are a match to TRBD2. The V gene's germline CDR1 is SGDLS and CDR2 YYNGEE. The CDR3 is 16 residues long. Trimming cost V 4 bases and J 2 bases; bases outside gene matches: 6. CDR3 sequence: CASSPGLAGSQETQYF. The CDR3 DNA reads as TGTGCCAGCAGCCCAGGACTAGCGGGGTCTCAAGAGACCCAGTACTTC.